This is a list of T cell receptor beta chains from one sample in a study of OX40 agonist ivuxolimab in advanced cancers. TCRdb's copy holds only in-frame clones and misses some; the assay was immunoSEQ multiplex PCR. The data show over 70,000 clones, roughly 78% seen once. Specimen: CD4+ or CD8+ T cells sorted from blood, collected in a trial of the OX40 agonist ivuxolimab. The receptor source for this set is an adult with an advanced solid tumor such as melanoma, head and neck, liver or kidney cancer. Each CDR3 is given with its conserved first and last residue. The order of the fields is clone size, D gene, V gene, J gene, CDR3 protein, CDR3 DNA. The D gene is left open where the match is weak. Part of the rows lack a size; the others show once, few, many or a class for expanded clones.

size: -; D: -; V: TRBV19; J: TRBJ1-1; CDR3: CASSIAASVTEAFF; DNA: TGTGCCAGTAGTATAGCCGCGTCAGTGACTGAAGCTTTCTTT
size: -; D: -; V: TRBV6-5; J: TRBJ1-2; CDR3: CASSYLGQYVGYTF; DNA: TGTGCCAGCAGTTACCTCGGACAGTACGTAGGCTACACCTTC
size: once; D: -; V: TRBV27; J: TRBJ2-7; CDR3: CASSRTDTTYEQYF; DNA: TGTGCCAGCAGTCGTACAGATACCACCTACGAGCAGTACTTC
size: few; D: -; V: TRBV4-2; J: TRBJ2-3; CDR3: CASSRKGVADTQYF; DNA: TGTGCCAGCAGCCGGAAAGGGGTGGCAGATACGCAGTATTTT
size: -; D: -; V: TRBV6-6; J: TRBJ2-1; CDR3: CASRDPQNEQFF; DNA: TGTGCCAGCAGGGACCCGCAGAATGAGCAGTTCTTC
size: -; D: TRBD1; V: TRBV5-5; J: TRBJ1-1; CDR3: CASSRGQGYTEAFF; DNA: TGTGCCAGCAGCCGGGGACAGGGTTATACTGAAGCTTTCTTT
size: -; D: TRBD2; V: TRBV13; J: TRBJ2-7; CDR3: CASSMGLAGQGAHEQYF; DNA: TGTGCCAGCAGCATGGGACTAGCGGGGCAAGGGGCCCACGAGCAGTACTTC
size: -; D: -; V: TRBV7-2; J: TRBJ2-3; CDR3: CASSSRVSTDTQYF; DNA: TGTGCCAGCAGCTCGCGAGTTAGCACAGATACGCAGTATTTT
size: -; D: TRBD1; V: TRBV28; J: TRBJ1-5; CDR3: CASRNSDKTGVNDQPQHF; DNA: TGTGCCAGCAGAAACTCCGACAAGACAGGGGTCAACGATCAGCCCCAGCATTTT
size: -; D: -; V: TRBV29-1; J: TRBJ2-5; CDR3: CSVDVETQYF; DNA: TGCAGCGTTGACGTTGAGACCCAGTACTTC
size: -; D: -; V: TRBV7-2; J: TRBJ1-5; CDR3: CASSLTRGNQPQHF; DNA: TGTGCCAGCAGCTTAACGAGGGGCAATCAGCCCCAGCATTTT
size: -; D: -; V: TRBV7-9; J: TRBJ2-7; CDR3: CASSLEGHSYEQYF; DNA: TGTGCCAGCAGCTTGGAGGGTCACTCCTACGAGCAGTACTTC
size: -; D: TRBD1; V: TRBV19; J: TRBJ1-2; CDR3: CASSMRDRGIHGYTF; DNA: TGTGCCAGTAGTATGAGGGACAGGGGAATCCATGGCTACACCTTC
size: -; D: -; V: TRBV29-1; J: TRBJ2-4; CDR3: CSVESAGDIQYF; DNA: TGCAGCGTTGAATCCGCAGGGGACATTCAGTACTTC
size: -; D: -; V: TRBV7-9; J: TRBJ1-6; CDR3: CASSLQGRNSPLHF; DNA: TGTGCCAGCAGCTTACAGGGAAGGAATTCACCCCTCCACTTT
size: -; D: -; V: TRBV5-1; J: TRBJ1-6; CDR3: CASSLEPQRNGGNSPLHF; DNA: TGCGCCAGCAGCTTGGAACCTCAGCGGAACGGGGGGAATTCACCCCTCCACTTT
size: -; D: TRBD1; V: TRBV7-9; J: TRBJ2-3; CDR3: CASSLAETGVTDTQYF; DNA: TGTGCCAGCAGCTTAGCCGAGACAGGGGTCACAGATACGCAGTATTTT
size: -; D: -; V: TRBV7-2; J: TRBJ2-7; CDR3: CASSLVWGTSSYEQYF; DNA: TGTGCCAGCAGCTTAGTATGGGGAACCTCCTCTTACGAGCAGTACTTC
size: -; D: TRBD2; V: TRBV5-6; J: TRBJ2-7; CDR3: CASSLPRGDPIYEQYF; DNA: TGTGCCAGCAGCCTCCCACGGGGGGACCCGATCTACGAGCAGTACTTC
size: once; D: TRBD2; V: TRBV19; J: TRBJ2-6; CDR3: CASSLRGAGANVLTF; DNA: TGTGCCAGTAGCCTTCGGGGGGCTGGGGCCAACGTCCTGACTTTC
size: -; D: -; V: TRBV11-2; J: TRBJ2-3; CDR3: CASSLSVTGASTDTQYF; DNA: TGTGCCAGCAGCTTAAGTGTGACGGGGGCTAGCACAGATACGCAGTATTTT
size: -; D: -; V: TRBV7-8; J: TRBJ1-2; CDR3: CASSLSARDYGYTF; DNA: TGTGCCAGCAGCTTATCGGCCAGAGACTATGGCTACACCTTC
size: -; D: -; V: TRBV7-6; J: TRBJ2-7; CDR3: CASSFAVSYEQYF; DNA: TGTGCCAGCAGCTTTGCCGTGTCGTACGAGCAGTACTTC
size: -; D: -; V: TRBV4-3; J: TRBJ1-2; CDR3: CASSQDRGVGYTF; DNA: TGCGCCAGCAGCCAAGACCGCGGGGTCGGCTACACCTTC
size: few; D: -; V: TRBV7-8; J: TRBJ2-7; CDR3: CASSLGGTRSYEQYF; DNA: TGTGCCAGCAGCTTAGGTGGCACCCGCTCCTACGAGCAGTACTTC
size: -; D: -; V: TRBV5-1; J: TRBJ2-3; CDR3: CASGDNTDTQYF; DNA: TGCGCCAGCGGTGACAACACAGATACGCAGTATTTT
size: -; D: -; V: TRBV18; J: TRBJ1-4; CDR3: CASSPPGATNEKLFF; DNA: TGTGCCAGCTCACCACCTGGGGCAACTAATGAAAAACTGTTTTTT
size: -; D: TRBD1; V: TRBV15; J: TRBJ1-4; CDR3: CATSRETGEHEKLFF; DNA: TGTGCCACCAGCAGAGAAACAGGGGAGCATGAAAAACTGTTTTTT
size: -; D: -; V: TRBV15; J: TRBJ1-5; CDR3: CATSRETGWSNQPQHF; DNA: TGTGCCACCAGCAGAGAGACAGGCTGGAGCAATCAGCCCCAGCATTTT
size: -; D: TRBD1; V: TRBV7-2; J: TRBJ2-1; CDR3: CASSLDRTGDNEQFF; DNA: TGTGCCAGCAGCTTAGATCGGACAGGGGACAATGAGCAGTTCTTC